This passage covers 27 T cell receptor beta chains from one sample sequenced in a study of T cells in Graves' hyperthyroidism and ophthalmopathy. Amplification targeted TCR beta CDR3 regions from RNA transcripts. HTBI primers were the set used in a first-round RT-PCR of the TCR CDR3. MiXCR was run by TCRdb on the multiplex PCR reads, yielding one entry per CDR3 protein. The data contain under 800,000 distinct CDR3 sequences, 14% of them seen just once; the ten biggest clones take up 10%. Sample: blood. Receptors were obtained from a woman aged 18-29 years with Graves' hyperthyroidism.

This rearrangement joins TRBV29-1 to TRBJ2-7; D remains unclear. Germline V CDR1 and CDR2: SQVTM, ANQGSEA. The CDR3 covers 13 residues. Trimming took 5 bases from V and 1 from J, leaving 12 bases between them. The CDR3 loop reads CSVMDGTSYEQYF. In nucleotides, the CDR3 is TGCAGCGTTATGGACGGCACTTCCTACGAGCAGTACTTC.

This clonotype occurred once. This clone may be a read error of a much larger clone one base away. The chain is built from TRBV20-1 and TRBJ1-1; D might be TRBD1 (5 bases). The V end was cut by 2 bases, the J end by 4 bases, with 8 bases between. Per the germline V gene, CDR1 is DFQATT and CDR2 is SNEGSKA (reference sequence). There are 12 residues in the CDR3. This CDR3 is CSARRGGTEAFF. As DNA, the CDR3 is TGCAGTGCTAGACGGGGGGGCACTGAAGCTTTCTTT.

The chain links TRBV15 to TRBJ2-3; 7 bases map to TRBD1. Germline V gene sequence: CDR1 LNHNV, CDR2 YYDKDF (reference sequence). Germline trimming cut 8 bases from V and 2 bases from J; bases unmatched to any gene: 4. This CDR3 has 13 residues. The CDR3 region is CATGTEYTDTQYF. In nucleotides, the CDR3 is TGTGCCACCGGGACAGAATACACAGATACGCAGTATTTT.

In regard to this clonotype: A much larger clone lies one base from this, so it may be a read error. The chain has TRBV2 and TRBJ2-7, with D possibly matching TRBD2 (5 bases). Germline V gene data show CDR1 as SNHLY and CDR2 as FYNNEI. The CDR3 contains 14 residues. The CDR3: CTSKGTLVKYEQYF. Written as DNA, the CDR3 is TGTACCAGCAAGGGTACACTAGTTAAGTACGAGCAGTACTTC.

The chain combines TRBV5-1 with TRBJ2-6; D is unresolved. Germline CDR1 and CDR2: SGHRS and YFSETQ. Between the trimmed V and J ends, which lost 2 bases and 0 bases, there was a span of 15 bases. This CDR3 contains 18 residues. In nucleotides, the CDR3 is TGCGCCAGCAGCTTCGACTCACCTCGAAGCTCTGGGGCCAACGTCCTGACTTTC. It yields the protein CASSFDSPRSSGANVLTF. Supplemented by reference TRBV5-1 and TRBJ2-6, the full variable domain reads KAGVTQTPRYLIKTRGQQVTLSCSPISGHRSVSWYQQTPGQGLQFLFEYFSETQRNKGNFPGRFSGRQFSNSRSEMNVSTLELGDSALYLCASSFDSPRSSGANVLTFGAGSRLTVL.

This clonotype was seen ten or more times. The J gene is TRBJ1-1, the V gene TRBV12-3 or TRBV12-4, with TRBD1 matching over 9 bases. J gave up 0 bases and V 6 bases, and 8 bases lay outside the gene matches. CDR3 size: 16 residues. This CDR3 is CASSPRQGVLNTEAFF. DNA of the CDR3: TGTGCCAGCAGCCCCCGACAGGGGGTACTGAACACTGAAGCTTTCTTT.

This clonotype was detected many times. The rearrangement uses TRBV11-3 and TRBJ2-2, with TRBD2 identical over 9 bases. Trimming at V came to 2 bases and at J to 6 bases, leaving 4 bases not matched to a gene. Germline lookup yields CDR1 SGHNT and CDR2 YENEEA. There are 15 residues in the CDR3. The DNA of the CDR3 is TGTGCCAGCAGCTTATCTAGCGGGGACTCCGGGGAGCTGTTTTTT. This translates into CASSLSSGDSGELFF. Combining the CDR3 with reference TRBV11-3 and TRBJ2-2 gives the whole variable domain EAGVVQSPRYKIIEKKQPVAFWCNPISGHNTLYWYLQNLGQGPELLIRYENEEAVDDSQLPKDRFSAERLKGVDSTLKIQPAELGDSAVYLCASSLSSGDSGELFFGEGSRLTVL.

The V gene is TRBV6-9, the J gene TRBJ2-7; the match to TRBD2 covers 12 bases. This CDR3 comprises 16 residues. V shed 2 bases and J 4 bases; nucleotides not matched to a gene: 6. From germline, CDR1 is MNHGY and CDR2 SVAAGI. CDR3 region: CASSYQTSGSRYEQYF. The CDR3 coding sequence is TGTGCCAGCAGTTATCAGACTAGCGGGAGTCGGTACGAGCAGTACTTC.

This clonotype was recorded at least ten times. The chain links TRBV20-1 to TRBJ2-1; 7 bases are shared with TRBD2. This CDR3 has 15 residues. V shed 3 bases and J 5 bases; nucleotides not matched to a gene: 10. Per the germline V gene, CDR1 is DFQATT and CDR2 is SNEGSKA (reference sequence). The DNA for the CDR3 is TGCAGTGCTAGTCAACTAGCGCCGACCAACAATGAGCAGTTCTTC. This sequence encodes CSASQLAPTNNEQFF.

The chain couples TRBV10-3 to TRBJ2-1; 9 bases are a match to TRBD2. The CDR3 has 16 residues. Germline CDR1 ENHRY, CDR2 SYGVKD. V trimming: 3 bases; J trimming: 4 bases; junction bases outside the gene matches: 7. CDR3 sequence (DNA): TGTGCCATCAGTGACGATAGCGGGAGTGATTACAATGAGCAGTTCTTC. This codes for CAISDDSGSDYNEQFF.

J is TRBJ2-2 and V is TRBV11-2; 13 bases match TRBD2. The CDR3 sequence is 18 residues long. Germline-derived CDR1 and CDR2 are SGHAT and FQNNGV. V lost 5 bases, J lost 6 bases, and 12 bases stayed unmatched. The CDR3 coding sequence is TGTGCCAGCAGCGGAAACAGACTAGCGGGAGGATCCCCCGGGGAGCTGTTTTTT. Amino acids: CASSGNRLAGGSPGELFF.

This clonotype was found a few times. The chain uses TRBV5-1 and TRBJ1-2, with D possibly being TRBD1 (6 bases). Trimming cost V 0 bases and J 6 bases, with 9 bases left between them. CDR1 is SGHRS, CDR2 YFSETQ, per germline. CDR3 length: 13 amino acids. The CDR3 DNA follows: TGCGCCAGCAGCTTGGTAGGGGGAGATGGCTACACCTTC. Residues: CASSLVGGDGYTF.

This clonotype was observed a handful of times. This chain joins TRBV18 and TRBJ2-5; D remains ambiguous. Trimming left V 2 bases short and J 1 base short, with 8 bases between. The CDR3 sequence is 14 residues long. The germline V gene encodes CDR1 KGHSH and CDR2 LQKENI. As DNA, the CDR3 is TGTGCCAGCTCACCAGTTCCTGGCCAAGAGACCCAGTACTTC. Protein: CASSPVPGQETQYF.

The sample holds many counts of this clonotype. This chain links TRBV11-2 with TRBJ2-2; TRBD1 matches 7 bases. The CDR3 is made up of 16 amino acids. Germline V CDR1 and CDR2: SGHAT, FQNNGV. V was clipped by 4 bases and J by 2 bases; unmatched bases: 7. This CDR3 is CASSSLGQVNTGELFF. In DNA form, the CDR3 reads TGTGCCAGCAGCTCCCTCGGACAGGTTAACACCGGGGAGCTGTTTTTT. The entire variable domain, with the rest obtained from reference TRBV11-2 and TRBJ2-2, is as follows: EAGVAQSPRYKIIEKRQSVAFWCNPISGHATLYWYQQILGQGPKLLIQFQNNGVVDDSQLPKDRFSAERLKGVDSTLKIQPAKLEDSAVYLCASSSLGQVNTGELFFGEGSRLTVL.

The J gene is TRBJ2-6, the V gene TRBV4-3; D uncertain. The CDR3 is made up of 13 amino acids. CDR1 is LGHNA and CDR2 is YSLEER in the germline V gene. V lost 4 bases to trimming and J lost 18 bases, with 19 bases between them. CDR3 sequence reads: CASSRPLESNRTF. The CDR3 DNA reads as TGCGCCAGCAGCCGACCCCTGGAGTCGAACAGGACTTTC.

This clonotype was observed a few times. The chain's CDR3 is CAWSVTRTSYYGSNQPQHF. The CDR3, as DNA: TGTGCCTGGAGTGTAACGCGGACTTCATATTATGGGAGCAATCAGCCCCAGCATTTT. This chain joins TRBV30 and TRBJ1-5; D is undetermined. Germline values: CDR1 GTSNPN, CDR2 SVGIG (reference sequence). V lost 0 bases, J lost 1 base, and 22 bases lay in between. This CDR3 spans 19 amino acids.

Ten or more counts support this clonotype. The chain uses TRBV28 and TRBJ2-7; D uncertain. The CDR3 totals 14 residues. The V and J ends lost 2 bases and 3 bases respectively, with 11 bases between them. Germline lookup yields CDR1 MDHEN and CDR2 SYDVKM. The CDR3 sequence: CASSLAPAYYEQYF. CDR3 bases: TGTGCCAGCAGTTTAGCTCCGGCGTACTACGAGCAGTACTTC.

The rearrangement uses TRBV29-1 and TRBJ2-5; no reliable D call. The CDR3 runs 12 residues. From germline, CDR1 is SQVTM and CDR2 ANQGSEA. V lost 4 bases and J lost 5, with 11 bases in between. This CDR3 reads CSVVGRRETQYF. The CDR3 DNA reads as TGCAGCGTTGTTGGGCGCCGCGAGACCCAGTACTTC.

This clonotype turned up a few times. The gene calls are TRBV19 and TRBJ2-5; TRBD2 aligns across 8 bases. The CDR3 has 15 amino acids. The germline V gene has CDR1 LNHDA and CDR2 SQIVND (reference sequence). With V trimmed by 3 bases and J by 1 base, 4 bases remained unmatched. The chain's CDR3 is CASSMHGRAQETQYF. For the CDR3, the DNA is TGTGCCAGTAGTATGCACGGGAGGGCCCAAGAGACCCAGTACTTC.

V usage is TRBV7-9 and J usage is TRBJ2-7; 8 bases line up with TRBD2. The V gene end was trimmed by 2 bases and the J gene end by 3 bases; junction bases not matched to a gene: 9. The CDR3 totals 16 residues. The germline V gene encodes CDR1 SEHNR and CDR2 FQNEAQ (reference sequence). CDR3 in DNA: TGTGCCAGCAGCTTACTAGGCGGGAGGACGGACTACGAGCAGTACTTC. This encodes CASSLLGGRTDYEQYF.

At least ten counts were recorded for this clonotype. The CDR3 DNA is TGTGCCAGCAGTCAGGGTCGCAACGAGCAGTACTTC. Translated: CASSQGRNEQYF. The chain has TRBV27 and TRBJ2-7; tentative D call: TRBD1 (5 bases). The CDR3 covers 12 residues. Trimming left V 5 bases short and J 5 bases short, with 10 bases between. Germline CDR1 MNHEY, CDR2 SMNVEV (reference sequence).

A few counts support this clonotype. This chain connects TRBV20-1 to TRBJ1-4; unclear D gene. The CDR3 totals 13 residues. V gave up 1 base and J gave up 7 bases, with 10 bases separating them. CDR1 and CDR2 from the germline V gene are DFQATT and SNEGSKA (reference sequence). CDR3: CSARGHLGEKLFF. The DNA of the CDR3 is TGCAGTGCTAGAGGTCATTTGGGTGAAAAACTGTTTTTT.

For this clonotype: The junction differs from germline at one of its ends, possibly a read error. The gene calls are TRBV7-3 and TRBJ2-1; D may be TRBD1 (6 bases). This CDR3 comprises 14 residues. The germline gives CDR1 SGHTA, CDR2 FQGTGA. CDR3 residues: CASSSQGFGNEQFF. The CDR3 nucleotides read TGTGCCAGCAGCTCACAGGGTTTTGGGAATGAGCAATTCTTC.

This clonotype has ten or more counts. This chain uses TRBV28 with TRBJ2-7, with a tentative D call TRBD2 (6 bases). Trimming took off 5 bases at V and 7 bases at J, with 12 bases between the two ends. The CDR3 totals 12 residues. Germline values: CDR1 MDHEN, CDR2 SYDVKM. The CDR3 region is CASSERVEEQYF. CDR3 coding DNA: TGTGCCAGCAGTGAGCGGGTTGAAGAGCAGTACTTC.

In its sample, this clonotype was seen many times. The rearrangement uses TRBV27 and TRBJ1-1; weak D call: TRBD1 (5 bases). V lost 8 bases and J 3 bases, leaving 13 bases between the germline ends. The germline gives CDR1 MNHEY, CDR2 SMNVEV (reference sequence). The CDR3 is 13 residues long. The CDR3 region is CASGPPGDTEAFF. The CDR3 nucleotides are TGTGCCAGCGGGCCCCCGGGGGACACTGAAGCTTTCTTT.

CDR3 amino acids: CSSLGFYEQYF. Here the CDR3 DNA reads TGCAGCAGTTTAGGGTTCTACGAGCAGTACTTC. The rearrangement joins TRBV20-1 to TRBJ2-7, with D unclear. This CDR3 contains 11 residues. Germline-derived CDR1 and CDR2 are DFQATT and SNEGSKA (reference sequence).

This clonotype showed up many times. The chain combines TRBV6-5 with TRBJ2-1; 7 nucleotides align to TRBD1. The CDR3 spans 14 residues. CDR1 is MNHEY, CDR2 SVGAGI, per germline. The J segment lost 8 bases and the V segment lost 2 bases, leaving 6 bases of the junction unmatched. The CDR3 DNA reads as TGTGCCAGCAGTTACAGGGGGCTTCTTGATGAGCAGTTCTTC. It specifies CASSYRGLLDEQFF.